This T cell receptor (beta chain) was found in a study of early stage breast cancer tumors. Study context: Around 10-fold was the mean read coverage per sample.

This clone was counted only a few times. Its specificity is not known. Sequencing used immunoSEQ multiplex PCR; TCRdb keeps in-frame clones, though not all of them. The table has tens of thousands of clones, approximately 80% seen once; the top ten hold roughly 13%. V gave up 0 bases and J gave up 4 bases, with 13 bases separating them. The CDR3 has 15 amino acids. Germline assignment: CDR1 KGHSH and CDR2 LQKENI. Findings and limits, study-wide: Blood repertoires resembled normal breast more than tumor.

The chain links TRBV18 to TRBJ2-7; D is unresolved. What was sequenced was blood. This clonotype originated in a person between 55 and 69 years old with breast cancer. The CDR3 loop reads CASSPPRKQLYEQYF. CDR3 nucleotide sequence: TGTGCCAGCTCACCACCGAGAAAACAGTTGTACGAGCAGTACTTC.